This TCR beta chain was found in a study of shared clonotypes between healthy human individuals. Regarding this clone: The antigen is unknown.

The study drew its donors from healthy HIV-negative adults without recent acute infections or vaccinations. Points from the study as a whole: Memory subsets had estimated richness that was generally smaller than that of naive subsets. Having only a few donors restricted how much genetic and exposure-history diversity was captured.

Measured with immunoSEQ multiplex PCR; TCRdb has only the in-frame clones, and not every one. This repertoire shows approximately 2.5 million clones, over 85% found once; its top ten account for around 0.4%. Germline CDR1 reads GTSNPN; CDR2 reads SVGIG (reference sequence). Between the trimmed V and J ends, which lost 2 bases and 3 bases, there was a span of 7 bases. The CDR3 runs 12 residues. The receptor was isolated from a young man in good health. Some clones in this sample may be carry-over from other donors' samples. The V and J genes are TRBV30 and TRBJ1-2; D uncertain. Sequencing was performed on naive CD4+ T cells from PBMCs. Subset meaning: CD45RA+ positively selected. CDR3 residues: CAWSRMYYGYTF. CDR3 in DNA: TGTGCCTGGAGTAGGATGTACTATGGCTACACCTTC.